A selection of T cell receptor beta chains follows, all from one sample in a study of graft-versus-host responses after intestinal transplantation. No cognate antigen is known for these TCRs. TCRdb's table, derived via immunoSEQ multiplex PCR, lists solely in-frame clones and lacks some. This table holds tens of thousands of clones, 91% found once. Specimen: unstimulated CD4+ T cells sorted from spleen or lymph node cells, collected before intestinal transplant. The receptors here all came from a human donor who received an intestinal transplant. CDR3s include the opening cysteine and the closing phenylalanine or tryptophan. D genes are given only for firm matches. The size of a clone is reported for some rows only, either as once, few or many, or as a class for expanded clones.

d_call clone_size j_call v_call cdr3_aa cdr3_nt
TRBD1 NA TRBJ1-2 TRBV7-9 CASSLESGGRGYTF TGTGCCAGCAGCTTAGAATCAGGGGGTCGTGGCTACACCTTC
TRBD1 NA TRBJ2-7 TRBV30 CAWSAGTGGYEQYF TGTGCCTGGAGTGCCGGGACAGGGGGCTACGAGCAGTACTTC
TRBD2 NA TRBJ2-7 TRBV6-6 CASSYSPSGTYEQYF TGTGCCAGCAGTTACTCCCCTAGCGGCACCTACGAGCAGTACTTC
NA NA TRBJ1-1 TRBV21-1 CASSKGREVNTEAFF TGTGCCAGCAGCAAGGGAAGGGAGGTGAACACTGAAGCTTTCTTT
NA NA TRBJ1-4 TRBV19 CASSTGGNEKLFF TGTGCCAGTAGTACCGGGGGAAATGAAAAACTGTTTTTT
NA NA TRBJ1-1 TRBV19 CASSIGRYPGNTEAFF TGTGCCAGTAGTATAGGACGGTACCCGGGGAACACTGAAGCTTTCTTT
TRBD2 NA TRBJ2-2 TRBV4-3 CASSRTLTSANTGELFF TGCGCCAGCAGCAGGACTTTAACTAGCGCCAACACCGGGGAGCTGTTTTTT
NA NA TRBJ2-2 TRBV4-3 CASSEVAGTGELFF TGCGCCAGCAGCGAAGTGGCAGGGACCGGGGAGCTGTTTTTT
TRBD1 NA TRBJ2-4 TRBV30 CAWGDRGNIQYF TGTGCCTGGGGGGACAGGGGGAACATTCAGTACTTC
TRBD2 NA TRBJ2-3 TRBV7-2 CASSLAPSGGDTQYF TGTGCCAGCAGCTTAGCCCCTAGCGGGGGCGATACGCAGTATTTT
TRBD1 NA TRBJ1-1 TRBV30 CAWGPHRWTGENTEAFF TGTGCCTGGGGGCCCCACCGTTGGACAGGGGAGAACACTGAAGCTTTCTTT
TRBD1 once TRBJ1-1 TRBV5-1 CASSWGTGFAHGEAFF TGCGCCAGCAGCTGGGGGACAGGGTTCGCCCATGGTGAAGCTTTCTTT
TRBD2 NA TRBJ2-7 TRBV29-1 CSVVLTSGGPYEQYF TGCAGCGTCGTCCTCACTAGCGGGGGGCCCTACGAGCAGTACTTC
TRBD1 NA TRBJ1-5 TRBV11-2 CASSSPGGAGNQPQHF TGTGCCAGCAGCTCACCAGGGGGCGCTGGCAATCAGCCCCAGCATTTT
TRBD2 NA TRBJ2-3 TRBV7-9 CASMKGGGAVDTQYF TGTGCCAGCATGAAGGGCGGGGGGGCCGTGGATACGCAGTATTTT
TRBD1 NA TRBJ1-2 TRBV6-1 CASTRTGGDYGYTF TGTGCCAGCACCCGTACAGGGGGCGACTATGGCTACACCTTC
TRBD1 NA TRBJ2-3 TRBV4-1 CASSQGLGQGVRADTQYF TGCGCCAGCAGCCAAGGGCTGGGACAGGGAGTTAGGGCAGATACGCAGTATTTT